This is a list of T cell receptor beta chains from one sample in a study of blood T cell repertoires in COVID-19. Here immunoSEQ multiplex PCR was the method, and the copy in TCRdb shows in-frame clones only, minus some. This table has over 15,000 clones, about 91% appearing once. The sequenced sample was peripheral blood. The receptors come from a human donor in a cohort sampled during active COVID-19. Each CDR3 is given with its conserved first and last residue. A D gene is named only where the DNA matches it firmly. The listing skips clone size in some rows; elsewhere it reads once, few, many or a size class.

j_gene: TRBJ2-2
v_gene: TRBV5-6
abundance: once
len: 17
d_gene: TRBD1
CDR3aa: CASSYLGQDGNTGELFF
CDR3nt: TGTGCCAGCAGCTACCTAGGACAGGATGGAAACACCGGGGAGCTGTTTTTT

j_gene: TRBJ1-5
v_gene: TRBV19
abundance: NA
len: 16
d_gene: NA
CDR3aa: CASSIVRQAGNQPQHF
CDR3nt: TGTGCCAGTAGTATAGTTCGACAGGCCGGCAATCAGCCCCAGCATTTT

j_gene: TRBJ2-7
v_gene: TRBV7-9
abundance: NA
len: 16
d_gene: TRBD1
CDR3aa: CASSLGGDRATYEQYF
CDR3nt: TGTGCCAGCAGCTTAGGGGGAGACAGGGCCACCTACGAGCAGTACTTC

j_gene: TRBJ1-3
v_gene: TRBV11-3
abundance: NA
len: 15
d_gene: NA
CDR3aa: CASSSGGTSGNTIYF
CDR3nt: TGTGCCAGCAGCTCCGGGGGGACCTCTGGAAACACCATATATTTT

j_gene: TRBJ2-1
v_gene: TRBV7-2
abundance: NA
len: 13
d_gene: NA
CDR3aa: CASSLRREIEQFF
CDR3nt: TGTGCCAGCAGCTTACGCCGGGAGATTGAGCAGTTCTTC

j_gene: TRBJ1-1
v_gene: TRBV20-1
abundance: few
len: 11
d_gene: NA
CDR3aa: CSAGRDMSAFF
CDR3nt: TGCAGTGCTGGAAGGGACATGTCGGCTTTCTTT

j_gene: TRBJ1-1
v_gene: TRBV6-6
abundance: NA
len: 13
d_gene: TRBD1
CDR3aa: CASSYDRAIEAFF
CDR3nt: TGTGCCAGCAGTTACGACAGGGCAATTGAAGCTTTCTTT

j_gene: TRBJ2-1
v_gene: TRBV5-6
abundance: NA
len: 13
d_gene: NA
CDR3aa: CASSLPTYNEQFF
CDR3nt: TGTGCCAGCAGCTTGCCTACCTACAATGAGCAGTTCTTC

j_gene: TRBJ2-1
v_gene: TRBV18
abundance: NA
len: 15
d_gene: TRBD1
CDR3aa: CASSMGQVTANEQFF
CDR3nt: TGTGCCAGCTCTATGGGACAGGTAACGGCAAATGAGCAGTTCTTC

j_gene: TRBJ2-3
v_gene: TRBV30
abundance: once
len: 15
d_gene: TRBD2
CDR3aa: CAWTLRAGGTDTQYF
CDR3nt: TGTGCCTGGACCCTAAGAGCGGGGGGCACAGATACGCAGTATTTT

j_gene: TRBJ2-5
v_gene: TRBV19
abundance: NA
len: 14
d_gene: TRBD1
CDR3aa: CASSLRQGRETQYF
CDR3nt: TGTGCCAGTAGTCTCCGACAGGGACGTGAGACCCAGTACTTC

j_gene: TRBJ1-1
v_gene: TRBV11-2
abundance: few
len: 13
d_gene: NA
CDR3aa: CASSLDRNTEAFF
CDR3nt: TGTGCCAGCAGCTTAGACAGGAACACTGAAGCTTTCTTT

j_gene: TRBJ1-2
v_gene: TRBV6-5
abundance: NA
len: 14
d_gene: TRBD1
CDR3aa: CASSALQGPYGYTF
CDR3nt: TGTGCCAGCTCAGCCCTACAGGGGCCCTATGGCTACACCTTC

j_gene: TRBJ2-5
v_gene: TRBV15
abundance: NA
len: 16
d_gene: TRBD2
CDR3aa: CATSREPAGGLETQYF
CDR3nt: TGTGCCACCAGCAGAGAGCCAGCGGGGGGGCTTGAGACCCAGTACTTC

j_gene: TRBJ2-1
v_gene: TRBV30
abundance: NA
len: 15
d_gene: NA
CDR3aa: CAWIPGYTPDNEQFF
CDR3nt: TGTGCCTGGATTCCGGGGTACACTCCGGACAATGAGCAGTTCTTC

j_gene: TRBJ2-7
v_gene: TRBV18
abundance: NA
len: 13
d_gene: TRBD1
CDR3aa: CASSRDSSYEQYF
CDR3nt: TGTGCCAGCTCACGGGACAGCTCCTACGAGCAGTACTTC

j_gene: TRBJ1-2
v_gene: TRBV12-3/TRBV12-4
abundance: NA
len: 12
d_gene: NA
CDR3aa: CASSGQTHGYTF
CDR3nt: TGTGCCAGCAGTGGACAGACCCATGGCTACACCTTC

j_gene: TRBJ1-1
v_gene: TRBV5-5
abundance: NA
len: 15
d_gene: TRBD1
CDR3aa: CASSPRTGGVTEAFF
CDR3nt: TGTGCCAGCAGCCCAAGGACAGGGGGTGTTACTGAAGCTTTCTTT

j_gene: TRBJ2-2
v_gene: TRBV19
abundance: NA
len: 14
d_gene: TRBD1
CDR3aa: CASCDRGHTGELFF
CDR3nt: TGTGCCAGTTGTGACAGGGGACATACCGGGGAGCTGTTTTTT

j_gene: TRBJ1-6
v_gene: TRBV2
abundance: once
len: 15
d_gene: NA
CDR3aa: CAIVPDSSYNSPLHF
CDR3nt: TGTGCCATCGTCCCGGACAGCTCCTATAATTCACCCCTCCACTTT

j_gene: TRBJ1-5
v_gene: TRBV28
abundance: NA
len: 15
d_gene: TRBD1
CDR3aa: CASSPQQGAVQPQHF
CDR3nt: TGTGCCAGCAGTCCCCAACAGGGGGCGGTTCAGCCCCAGCATTTT

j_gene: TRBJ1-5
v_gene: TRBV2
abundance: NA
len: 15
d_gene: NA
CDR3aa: CASSLLSGVAQPQHF
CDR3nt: TGTGCCAGCAGTCTTCTCTCAGGGGTAGCTCAGCCCCAGCATTTT

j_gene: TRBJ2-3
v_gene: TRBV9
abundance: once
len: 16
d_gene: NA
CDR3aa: CASSVGSSGAADTQYF
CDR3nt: TGTGCCAGCAGCGTAGGTAGTAGTGGGGCCGCAGATACGCAGTATTTT

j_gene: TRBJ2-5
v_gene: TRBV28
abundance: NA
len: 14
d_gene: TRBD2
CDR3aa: CASSRLAIKETQYF
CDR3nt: TGTGCCAGCAGTCGACTAGCGATCAAGGAGACCCAGTACTTC

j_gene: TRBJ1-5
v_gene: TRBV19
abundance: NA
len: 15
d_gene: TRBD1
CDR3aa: CASSMGQGAVQPQHF
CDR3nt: TGTGCCAGTAGTATGGGACAGGGGGCTGTTCAGCCCCAGCATTTT

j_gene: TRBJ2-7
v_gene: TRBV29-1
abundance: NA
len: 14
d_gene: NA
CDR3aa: CSVIQGTGAYEQYF
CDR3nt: TGCAGCGTTATACAGGGAACGGGCGCCTACGAGCAGTACTTC

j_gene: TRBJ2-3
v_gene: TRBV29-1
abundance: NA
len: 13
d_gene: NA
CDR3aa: CSVETLGPDTQYF
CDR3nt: TGCAGCGTTGAGACACTGGGCCCAGATACGCAGTATTTT

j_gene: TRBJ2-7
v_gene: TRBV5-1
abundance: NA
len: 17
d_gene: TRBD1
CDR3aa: CASSPVPAGTGIYEQYF
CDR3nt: TGCGCCAGCAGCCCCGTACCGGCCGGGACAGGGATCTACGAGCAGTACTTC

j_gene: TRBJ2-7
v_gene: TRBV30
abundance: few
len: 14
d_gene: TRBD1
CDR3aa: CAWSWVQGAREQYF
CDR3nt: TGTGCCTGGAGTTGGGTGCAGGGGGCGCGAGAGCAGTACTTC

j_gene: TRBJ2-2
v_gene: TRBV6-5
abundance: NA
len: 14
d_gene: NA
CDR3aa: CASSGLANTGELFF
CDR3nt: TGTGCCAGCAGCGGACTGGCCAACACCGGGGAGCTGTTTTTT

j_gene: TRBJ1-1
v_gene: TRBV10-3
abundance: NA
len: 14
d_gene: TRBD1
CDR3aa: CAIRITGGSTEAFF
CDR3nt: TGTGCCATCAGAATTACAGGGGGCTCAACTGAAGCTTTCTTT

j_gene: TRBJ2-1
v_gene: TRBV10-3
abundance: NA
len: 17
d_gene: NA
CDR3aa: CAISALSPSSSYNEQFF
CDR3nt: TGTGCCATCAGTGCTCTATCGCCTAGCAGCTCCTACAATGAGCAGTTCTTC

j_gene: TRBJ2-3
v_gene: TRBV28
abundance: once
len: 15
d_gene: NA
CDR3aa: CASSSGQISTDTQYF
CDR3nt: TGTGCCAGCAGTTCCGGACAGATTAGCACAGATACGCAGTATTTT

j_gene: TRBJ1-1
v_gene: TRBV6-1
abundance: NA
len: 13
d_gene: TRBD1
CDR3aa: CASSEDRGTEAFF
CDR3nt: TGTGCCAGCAGCGAAGACAGGGGCACTGAAGCTTTCTTT

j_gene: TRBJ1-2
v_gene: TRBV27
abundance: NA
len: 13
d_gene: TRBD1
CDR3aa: CASRGTAIYGYTF
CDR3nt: TGTGCCAGCAGGGGGACAGCAATCTATGGCTACACCTTC

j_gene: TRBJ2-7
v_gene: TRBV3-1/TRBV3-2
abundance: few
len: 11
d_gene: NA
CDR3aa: CASRRGGEQYF
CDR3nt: TGTGCCAGCAGAAGGGGCGGCGAGCAGTACTTC

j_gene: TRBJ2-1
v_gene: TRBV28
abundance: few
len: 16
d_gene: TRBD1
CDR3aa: CASSLEQGARFDEQFF
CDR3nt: TGTGCCAGCAGTTTAGAGCAGGGGGCGCGGTTTGATGAGCAGTTCTTC

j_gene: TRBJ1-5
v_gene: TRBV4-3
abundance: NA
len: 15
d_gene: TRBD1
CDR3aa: CASSLSRDSDQPQHF
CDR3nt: TGCGCCAGCAGCCTAAGTCGGGACAGCGATCAGCCCCAGCATTTT

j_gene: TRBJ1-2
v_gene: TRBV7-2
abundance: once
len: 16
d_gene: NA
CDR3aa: CASSLSLGGSTYGYTF
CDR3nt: TGTGCCAGCAGCCTCAGCTTAGGAGGGTCTACCTATGGCTACACCTTC

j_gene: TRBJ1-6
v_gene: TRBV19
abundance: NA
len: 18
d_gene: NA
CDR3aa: CASRRSAGDLSTHSPLHF
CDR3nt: TGTGCCAGTCGCAGGTCGGCAGGGGACCTGTCGACCCATTCACCCCTCCACTTT

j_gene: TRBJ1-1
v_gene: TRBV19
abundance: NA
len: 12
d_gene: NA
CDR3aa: CASNRVGREAFF
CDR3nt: TGTGCCAGTAACCGGGTGGGTCGTGAAGCTTTCTTT

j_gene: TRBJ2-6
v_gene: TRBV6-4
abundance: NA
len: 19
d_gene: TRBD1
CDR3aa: CASSAFGQGLLGGANVLTF
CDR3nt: TGTGCCAGCAGTGCGTTCGGACAGGGGCTCTTAGGTGGGGCCAACGTCCTGACTTTC

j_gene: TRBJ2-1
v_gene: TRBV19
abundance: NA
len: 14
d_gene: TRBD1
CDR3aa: CASRGTRGYSEQFF
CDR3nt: TGTGCCAGTAGGGGAACCAGGGGGTATAGTGAGCAGTTCTTC

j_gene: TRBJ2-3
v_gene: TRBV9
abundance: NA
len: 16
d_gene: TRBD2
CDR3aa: CASSASSGHSTDTQYF
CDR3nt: TGTGCCAGCAGCGCCTCTAGCGGGCATAGCACAGATACGCAGTATTTT

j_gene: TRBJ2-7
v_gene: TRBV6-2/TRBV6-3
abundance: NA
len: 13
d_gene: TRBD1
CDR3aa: CASSYGTAAAQYF
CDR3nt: TGTGCCAGCAGTTACGGGACAGCCGCCGCGCAGTACTTC

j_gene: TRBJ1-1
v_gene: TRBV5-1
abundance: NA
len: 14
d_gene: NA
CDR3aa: CASSSSGQDTEAFF
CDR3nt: TGCGCCAGCAGCTCCTCAGGGCAGGACACTGAAGCTTTCTTT

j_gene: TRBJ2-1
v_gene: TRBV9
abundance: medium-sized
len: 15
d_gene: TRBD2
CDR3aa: CASSPSGGVYNEQFF
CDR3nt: TGTGCCAGCAGCCCGAGCGGGGGGGTTTACAATGAGCAGTTCTTC

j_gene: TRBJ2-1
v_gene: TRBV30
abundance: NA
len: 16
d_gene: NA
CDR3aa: CAWSARGSYSYNEQFF
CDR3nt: TGTGCCTGGAGCGCCCGAGGCAGCTATTCCTACAATGAGCAGTTCTTC

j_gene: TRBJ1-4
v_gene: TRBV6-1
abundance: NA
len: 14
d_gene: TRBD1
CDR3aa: CASSDGQGPEKLFF
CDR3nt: TGTGCCAGCAGTGACGGACAGGGGCCAGAAAAACTGTTTTTT

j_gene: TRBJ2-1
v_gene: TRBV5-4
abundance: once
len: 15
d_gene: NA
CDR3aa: CASSLDGGQPNEQFF
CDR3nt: TGTGCCAGCAGCTTGGATGGTGGACAGCCGAATGAGCAGTTCTTC

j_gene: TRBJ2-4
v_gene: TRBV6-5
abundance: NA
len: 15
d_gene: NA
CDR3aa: CASRRGERGGNIQYF
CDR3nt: TGTGCCAGCAGGAGGGGGGAGCGGGGTGGAAACATTCAGTACTTC

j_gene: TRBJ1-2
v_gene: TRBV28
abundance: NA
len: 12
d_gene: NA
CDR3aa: CASSRDFYGYTF
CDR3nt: TGTGCCAGCAGCAGGGATTTCTATGGCTACACCTTC

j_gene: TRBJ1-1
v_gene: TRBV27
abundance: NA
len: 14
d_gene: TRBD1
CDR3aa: CASRDRGLLTEAFF
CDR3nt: TGTGCCAGCAGGGACAGGGGTTTACTCACTGAAGCTTTCTTT

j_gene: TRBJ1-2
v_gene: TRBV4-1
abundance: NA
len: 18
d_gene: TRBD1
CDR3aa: CASSQEALTGGGSRGYTF
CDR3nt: TGCGCCAGCAGCCAAGAGGCCCTGACAGGGGGCGGATCAAGGGGCTACACCTTC